One T cell receptor beta chain is described in this entry. Its target is unknown. The CDR3 runs to 14 residues. The germline gives CDR1 SGHDN, CDR2 FVKESK. Trimming cost V 4 bases and J 15 bases; bases outside gene matches: 9. Constant-segment primers and 5'RACE yielded cDNA libraries for TCR alpha and TCR beta, each carrying sample barcodes and UMIs. Each CDR3 protein gets one entry after TCRdb re-called the 5' RACE reads with MiXCR. Among a few hundred thousand distinct CDR3 sequences listed, approximately 29% were seen once. This record comes from a study of T-cell memory formation after mild COVID-19. Whole-study findings and limits: While clones contracting from day 15 to 85 were balanced between CD4 and CD8, later expanders leaned CD4+.

This receptor was identified in an adult woman who had mild COVID-19 (a few samples of this study predate the infection). Cell type and time point are not known. The source material was PBMCs or a T cell subset sorted from them (not recorded which). The chain recombines TRBV14 with TRBJ1-6; 10 nucleotides line up with TRBD1. CDR3 nucleotides: TGTGCCAGCAGCCCCGGGACAGGGGTTGGTCACCTCCACTTT. This encodes CASSPGTGVGHLHF.